This T cell receptor beta chain emerged from a study of cytomegalovirus exposure and HLA in healthy donors (TCRdb year 2017). General notes on the study: In an earlier analysis of about 560 of the donors, approximately 300 Gb of sequence data and approximately 100 million unique TCR beta sequences from roughly 180 million T cells were reported. Approximately 300 gigabases of sequencing data and 91 million or so unique TCR sequences made up an early release that covered several hundred HLA-typed donors. Among the roughly 400 genotyped donors, around 81% belonged to the genetic ancestry cluster associated with self-reported Caucasian donors. The study aimed to test whether cataloging public T cell receptors could reveal signatures of past pathogen exposure. The study profiled the T cell repertoires of 666 subjects by immunosequencing and related them to cytomegalovirus serostatus. In addition to the first cohort of around 670 subjects, a separate validation cohort of 120 different subjects was used. To predict cytomegalovirus infection status, the study brought together high-throughput TCR immunosequencing, statistical association of individual TCRs with disease status, and machine learning. A later analysis re-analyzed previously published TCR beta repertoires from roughly 600 donors and added high-resolution HLA genotyping to study TCR occurrence patterns. In the later analysis, no new phenotypic data were used to find candidate immune exposures; instead, reliance was placed on TCR beta sequences and their occurrence across donors. An earlier analysis of nearly 600 of the donors applied high-throughput TCR beta sequencing to assess whether each TCR beta V gene segment acted as functional or pseudogenic. Donor age, sex, ethnicity and CMV serostatus were compiled together with the repertoire data. In a later genetic analysis, genome-wide SNP genotypes for about 55% of the roughly 700 donors were used, and that subset was treated as a discovery cohort. All discovery cohort repertoires had been generated using a single sequencing platform. HLA typing covered class I and class II loci at four-digit resolution. Typing coverage varied by locus: roughly 620-640 donors for A, B, C, DRB1 and DQB1; roughly 560 for DQA1; over 600 for DPA1; approximately 470 for DPB1. Four or five DR-DQ haplotypes were handled as single units for association and clustering because linkage in the cohort was strong. On average, about 240,000 unique TCR beta nucleotide sequences were sequenced per donor among some 420 genotyped donors of the cohort, with around 19% of those sequences being non-productive. Findings and caveats that apply to the study as a whole: A further reported finding was that TCR beta sequences accurately predicted the HLA-A and HLA-B alleles for most subjects in the first cohort. In an earlier analysis of 450 to 750 of the donors, most TCR beta V segments appeared in productive rearrangements about 87% or about 30% of the time, broadly matching IMGT annotations. In a later genetic analysis, fewer N-insertions in productive TCRs were reported among donors in an Asian-associated ancestry cluster than the approximately 670-donor mean. Three of the identified cytomegalovirus-associated TCR beta chains were confirmed in vitro to be specific for cytomegalovirus antigens. The 87-base-pair reads could not distinguish some IMGT-functional V segments, including TRBV6-2 and TRBV6-3, so those segments were excluded. For the cohort, immune exposure information was limited to CMV serostatus. A later genetic analysis associated a missense DCLRE1C variant with V-gene and J-gene trimming of TCR beta chains, and an independent cohort replicated the association. In the study, around 150 TCR beta chains were listed as associated with cytomegalovirus. According to the authors, the approach could potentially be generalized to other disease states and immunological phenotypes. In a later analysis, HLA-associated TCR beta chains were found to be more clonally expanded and to have lower generation probabilities than equally common non-associated chains. Assigning TCR associations to individual alleles was difficult when HLA alleles, especially DR and DQ, strongly co-occurred. A later analysis found that most CMV-associated TCR beta chains appeared HLA-restricted, with HLA associations seemingly driven largely by CMV exposure. The classifier was reported to diagnose cytomegalovirus status with high specificity and sensitivity in both the original cohort and the validation cohort. In a later analysis, some 18,000 TCR beta sequences were associated with specific HLA alleles at a false discovery rate of 0.05. Most TCR sequences were observed very rarely across donors, whereas some public TCRs were present in many individuals. The earlier analysis of 587 of the donors excluded approximately 17 rarely observed V segments, including chromosome 9 orphons, because counts were too low. Linkage disequilibrium might explain the correlated functional status among segregating V segments, but an unknown experimental factor could not be ruled out. The cohort was sequenced for TCR beta chains only, and without alpha or paired-chain data the features that could be detected were limited. A later analysis found that TCR association rates varied across HLA loci, with DRB1 alleles showing the most associated TCRs and HLA-C alleles the fewest. The presence/absence analyses assumed that sequencing depth was roughly uniform across donors, and that assumption may not be true. According to a later analysis, parvovirus B19, influenza, CMV and Epstein-Barr virus appeared linked to several top co-occurrence clusters. The sequencing pipeline was judged likely to have produced a cluster of highly shared sequence variants as a technical artifact. Because HLA typing was missing for some donors at each locus, association tests included only the typed subset.

Details on this clone: No cognate antigen has been identified for it. No much larger clonotype is one base removed from it; base qualities were not supplied.

The library was made by the immunoSEQ multiplex PCR assay. The multiplex PCR relied on a mix of 60 forward primers for TCR Vbeta segments and 13 reverse primers for TCR Jbeta segments. Amplification of the CDR3 region of rearranged TCR beta genes was performed with a multiplex PCR assay on genomic DNA. Amplified TCR beta libraries were sequenced as 87-base-pair reads on the Illumina HiSeq System. Processing in the source paper ran as follows. A later analysis tallied approximately 87 million unique TCR beta chains across the roughly 610 repertoires, and roughly 11 million of those chains were shared by two or more donors. A nearest-neighbor algorithm error-corrected the raw reads and collapsed the reads into unique sequences, merging closely related sequences to remove PCR and sequencing errors. Alignment of CDR3 sequences to IMGT reference sequences was used to assign V, D and J gene segments. For a sequence to be retained, a match of at least six nucleotides to both a V gene segment and a J gene segment was required. A rearrangement was called productive if the CDR3 had no stop codons and remained in frame with V and J, and every other rearrangement was called non-productive. Following IMGT convention, CDR3 was defined as the stretch from the second conserved V-encoded cysteine up to the conserved J-encoded phenylalanine. The earlier analysis of about 570 of the donors excluded any sequence lacking an unambiguous match to a single V gene segment. In an earlier analysis of several hundred of the donors, V segments were called functional above 56.7% productive rearrangements and were called segregating when the between-donor standard deviation exceeded 5%. A statistical classification framework was built to diagnose cytomegalovirus status from the catalog of TCR beta chain sequences. In a later analysis, V and J genes were assigned by comparing TCR nucleotide sequences against IMGT/GENE-DB human TR gene sequences. Using the TCRdist pipeline, a later analysis assigned CDR3 sequences along with most-parsimonious VDJ recombination scenarios. A later analysis defined each TCR beta chain by its CDR3 amino acid sequence plus V-gene family, and excluded reads lacking a unique V-gene family. To address suspected cross-contamination and a sequencing artifact, a later analysis removed 592 highly shared, low-generation-probability nucleotide sequences. For each public chain, a later analysis derived a clonal expansion index from normalized ranks of inferred template counts within each repertoire. In a later analysis, generation probabilities were computed using a VDJ recombination model fitted to out-of-frame rearrangements, and the results were checked against IGoR. Hypergeometric tests were used in a later analysis to score TCR-TCR, TCR-HLA and TCR-CMV co-occurrence, with a repertoire-size bias correction applied to the TCR pairs. To estimate false discovery rates, a later analysis permuted the HLA or CMV assignments 20 times. A later analysis grouped co-occurring TCRs with DBSCAN, adding TCRdist sequence similarity when clustering within HLA-allele-positive subsets. Repertoires with fewer than 30,000 or more than 120,000 public chains, plus five repertoires with anomalous nucleotide sharing, were excluded from co-occurrence clustering. Held by TCRdb, this immuneACCESS table contains in-frame sequences only and omits some clones. Under half of the omission traces to an unresolved V gene where checked; the cause of the rest is unknown. V and J calls and clone size are those listed in that table; D and trimming were worked out from the DNA. In all, the sample holds roughly 70,000 clones, and more than 80% of those were seen once. Jointly, the top ten make up about 12% of the sample.

The cohort comprised 666 healthy bone marrow donors. At the time of sampling, all cohort members were nominally healthy, though unrecorded immune exposures were likely present. The donor tested CMV seropositive and was one of the 289 seropositive cohort members. Each donor provided a peripheral blood sample, and peripheral blood mononuclear cells were used for TCR beta sequencing. The Qiagen DNeasy Blood Extraction Kit was used to extract genomic DNA from the blood cell samples. In the germline V gene (reference sequence), CDR1 corresponds to SEHNR and CDR2 to FQNEAQ. There are 16 amino acids in the CDR3, from cysteine to phenylalanine inclusive. The DNA shown is the 48-base CDR3, in frame from base 1. V lost 5 bases and J lost 6 bases, and the count of bases not matched to a germline gene is 11.

The sample was PBMCs. This sequence uses TRBV7-9 and TRBJ2-2, with 8 bases aligning to TRBD1. This clonotype was obtained from a woman aged 30 to 39 in good health and CMV-seropositive. The DNA is as follows: TGTGCCAGCAGCCCGGACAGGGATAAGTCCGCCGGGGAGCTGTTTTTT. This codes for CASSPDRDKSAGELFF.